These T cell receptor beta chains were read from a single sample in a study of T cells in Graves' hyperthyroidism and ophthalmopathy. TCRdb called the multiplex PCR reads again in MiXCR, with one record for every CDR3 protein. The sample has about 540,000 distinct CDR3 sequences; 46% are singletons. Input material: peripheral blood or thyroid tissue (not recorded which). Receptors were obtained from a woman younger than 30 with Graves' hyperthyroidism. Each CDR3 is given with its conserved first and last residue. A D gene is named only where the DNA matches it firmly. Size values are once, few and many counts, or a class for expanded clones, and some rows have none.

V gene	D gene	J gene	clone size	CDR3 DNA	CDR3 protein
TRBV9	-	TRBJ2-5	-	TGTGCCAGCAGCGCCAAAACGGGAGAGACCCAGTACTTC	CASSAKTGETQYF
TRBV15	-	TRBJ2-3	few	TGTGCCACCAGCAGAGGAAGGGCAGATACGCAGTATTTT	CATSRGRADTQYF
TRBV5-1	TRBD1	TRBJ2-2	few	TGCGCCAGCACAGACAGGGGGAAGGAAACCGGGGAGCTGTTTTTT	CASTDRGKETGELFF
TRBV7-6	-	TRBJ2-2	many	TGTGCCAGCTCCCAGGGTAACACCGGGGAGCTGTTTTTT	CASSQGNTGELFF
TRBV20-1	TRBD1	TRBJ1-3	many	TGCAGTGCCCCGGACAGGGCAAAAAGTGGAAACACCATATATTTT	CSAPDRAKSGNTIYF
TRBV7-9	-	TRBJ2-2	-	TGTGCCAGCACCATAACCGGGGAGCTGTTTTTT	CASTITGELFF
TRBV7-9	TRBD1	TRBJ2-7	once	TGTGCCAGCAGCCCTGGACAGGGCCGATACAATGAGCAGTACTTC	CASSPGQGRYNEQYF
TRBV24-1	TRBD2	TRBJ2-4	-	TGTGCCACCAGTGAACCGGGGGGGGAAAACATTCAGTACTTC	CATSEPGGENIQYF
TRBV29-1	TRBD1	TRBJ1-4	-	TGCAGCGTTGGGACAGGGCTTAATGAAAAACTGTTTTTT	CSVGTGLNEKLFF
TRBV20-1	-	TRBJ2-7	-	TGCAGTGCTAGTCAACCCTCCTACGAGCAGTACTTC	CSASQPSYEQYF
TRBV20-1	-	TRBJ2-5	-	TGCAGTGCTAGGCCTCCTCACGTGGGAGGCGGGGAGACCCAGTACTTC	CSARPPHVGGGETQYF
TRBV15	-	TRBJ2-2	-	TGTGCCACCAGCAGAGATCGAGGAGTATCGCACAATGAGCAGTTTTTT	CATSRDRGVSHNEQFF
TRBV10-1	-	TRBJ2-1	-	TGCGCCAGCAGTGAGCCGGGGCGGCGAGATGAGCAGTTCTTC	CASSEPGRRDEQFF
TRBV29-1	-	TRBJ2-5	-	TGCAGCAGCCAAGGACCCTTCCAGACCCAGTACTTC	CSSQGPFQTQYF
TRBV15	TRBD1	TRBJ1-3	-	TGTGCCACCAGCAGTGCTTGGACAGGGGCCTCTGGAAACACCATATATTTT	CATSSAWTGASGNTIYF
TRBV11-2	-	TRBJ1-2	few	TGTGCCAGCAGCTTAGCTAGCTACACCTTC	CASSLASYTF
TRBV10-3	TRBD2	TRBJ2-7	many	TGTGCCACCTTGACTAGCGAGGGGCCCTACGAGCAGTACTTC	CATLTSEGPYEQYF
TRBV7-9	-	TRBJ2-5	-	TGTGCCAGCAGCCCACGGGCTAGCGAGGAGACCCAGTACTTC	CASSPRASEETQYF
TRBV30	-	TRBJ1-1	many	TGTGCCTGGAGTGCTTCAAGACTCACTGAAGCTTTCTTT	CAWSASRLTEAFF
TRBV25-1	-	TRBJ1-5	-	TGTGCCTGCAGTGCATCCACGGGACATAGCCTTTATAGCAATCAGCCCCAGCATTTT	CACSASTGHSLYSNQPQHF
TRBV9	TRBD2	TRBJ2-7	-	TGTGCCAGCAGCAAAGCGGGAGTCGAGCAGTACTTC	CASSKAGVEQYF
TRBV24-1	TRBD2	TRBJ2-1	-	TGTGCCACCAGTGGCAGCCAAGCCGGGACTAGCGATTTCAATGAGCAGTTCTTC	CATSGSQAGTSDFNEQFF
TRBV12-3/TRBV12-4	-	TRBJ1-5	-	TGTGCCAGCAGTTATTTTATTGGGGGGGTTAGCAATCAGCCCCAGCATTTT	CASSYFIGGVSNQPQHF
TRBV7-9	TRBD2	TRBJ2-7	few	TGTGCCAGCAGCTATAGCGGGAGAAACGAGCAGTACTTC	CASSYSGRNEQYF
TRBV10-2	TRBD1	TRBJ2-2	-	TGCGCCAGCAGATCCGGGACAGGGGAGACCGGGGAGCTGTTTTTT	CASRSGTGETGELFF
TRBV5-5	TRBD1	TRBJ1-2	-	TGTGCCAGCAGCTTGGAGGGACAGGGAAATGGCTACACCTTC	CASSLEGQGNGYTF
TRBV7-9	TRBD1	TRBJ2-6	-	TGTGCCAGCAGAAGGACAGGACACAACTCTGGGGCCAACGTCCTGACTTTC	CASRRTGHNSGANVLTF
TRBV20-1	TRBD2	TRBJ2-7	once	TGCAGTGCCAGTCACAGCGGGAGCGCGTCCTACGAGCAGTACTTC	CSASHSGSASYEQYF
TRBV24-1	-	TRBJ1-1	many	TGTGCCACCAGTGATTTAAGGCAGGGGTCGAGGACGGAAGCTTTCTTT	CATSDLRQGSRTEAFF
TRBV7-3	TRBD1	TRBJ2-7	-	TGTGCCAGCAGCCCTGACAGGGGAATGGGGTACGAGCAGTACTTC	CASSPDRGMGYEQYF
TRBV12-3/TRBV12-4	-	TRBJ1-5	many	TGTGCCAGCAGTTTTTGGCAGAATAGCAATCAGCCCCAGCATTTT	CASSFWQNSNQPQHF
TRBV7-6	-	TRBJ2-2	-	TGTGCCAGCAGCTTAGTCAGGGATGACGGGGAGCTGCTTTTT	CASSLVRDDGELLF
TRBV7-8	-	TRBJ2-3	-	TGTGCCAGCAGCCCAACGGGGGCTAGCACAGATACGCAGTATTTT	CASSPTGASTDTQYF
TRBV30	-	TRBJ2-2	-	TGTGCCTGGAGTCGAGTTTCGACCGGGGAGCTGTTTTTT	CAWSRVSTGELFF
TRBV30	-	TRBJ2-5	-	TGTGCCTGGGGGGTGGCCCCAGAGACCCAGTACTTC	CAWGVAPETQYF
TRBV13	TRBD1	TRBJ1-2	few	TGTGCCAGCAGCTCGGGACAGGCTATCTATGGCTACACCTTC	CASSSGQAIYGYTF
TRBV29-1	-	TRBJ1-2	-	TGCAGCGTTGGGCAGGTTGAAGGGTATGGCTACACCTTC	CSVGQVEGYGYTF
TRBV6-5	TRBD2	TRBJ2-7	few	TGTGCCAGCAGTTTAGATGCGGGAGGGACCTACGAGCAGTACTTC	CASSLDAGGTYEQYF
TRBV29-1	-	TRBJ1-1	many	TGCAGCGTGAGTAGGGTGAACACTGAAGCTTTCTTT	CSVSRVNTEAFF
TRBV6-5	-	TRBJ1-1	-	TGTGCCAGCAGTTACTCGGCTACAGGGAATACTGAAGCTTTCTTT	CASSYSATGNTEAFF
TRBV29-1	TRBD1	TRBJ2-7	few	TGCAGCGTTGAGACAGGGACGGCCTACGAGCAGTACTTC	CSVETGTAYEQYF
TRBV9	TRBD2	TRBJ2-5	many	TGTGCCAGCAGCGTAGGAGCGGGAGCGGTTGAGACCCAGTACTTC	CASSVGAGAVETQYF
TRBV19	TRBD1	TRBJ2-7	many	TGTGCCAGTAGCCATGCGACAGGGGAATTATACGAGCAGTACTTC	CASSHATGELYEQYF
TRBV7-8	TRBD2	TRBJ2-2	many	TGTGCCAGCAGTAGCGGGAGAGTCCCCGGGGAGCTGTTTTTT	CASSSGRVPGELFF
TRBV28	-	TRBJ1-4	many	TGTGCCAGCAGTCCCCCCACAGGGCTTGAAAAACTGTTTTTT	CASSPPTGLEKLFF